This TCR beta chain was identified in a study of human T cells and chemical hapten exposure. Study as a whole: Affected patients, primarily female, had alopecia areata, totalis or universalis. Small volume differences among pooled libraries mainly caused per-sample TCR yield variation.

Indicated time point: pre-sensitization, week 0. Treatment noted: therapeutic diphenylcyclopropenone sensitization with weekly scalp DPC. V dropped 4 bases and J dropped 7; count of bases not matched to a gene: 7. The CDR3 runs to 13 residues. In germline, CDR1 is SGHRS, CDR2 YFSETQ. TCRdb independently ran MiXCR on the RACE reads; one entry per CDR3 protein. The repertoire consists of approximately 180,000 distinct CDR3 sequences, with nearly 30% occurring once and the leading ten covering just under 3%. Broader study findings: All donors were alopecia patients, so their immunity may differ from that of healthy people.

Only a few counts were recorded for this clonotype. What it binds is not known. The chain couples TRBV5-1 to TRBJ1-2; 7 bases match TRBD1. This material consisted of whole blood, taken in connection with sensitization to the hapten diphenylcyclopropenone (DPC). The origin of this receptor is a woman aged 25 to 39 with alopecia areata. Some clones in this sample may be carry-over from other donors' samples. The CDR3 protein is CASSTRQGGGYTF. In DNA, the CDR3 is TGCGCCAGCAGCACTCGACAGGGAGGTGGCTACACCTTC. The variable domain in full, with the rest retrieved from reference TRBV5-1 and TRBJ1-2, is KAGVTQTPRYLIKTRGQQVTLSCSPISGHRSVSWYQQTPGQGLQFLFEYFSETQRNKGNFPGRFSGRQFSNSRSEMNVSTLELGDSALYLCASSTRQGGGYTFGSGTRLTVV.